This TCR beta chain is drawn from a study of post-analysis software for immune sequencing data. Study-wide points: Among roughly five TRBV segments more frequent in patients than controls were TRBV5-6, TRBV5-1 and TRBV20-1.

Concerning this clonotype: Its antigen is undetermined.

Unique molecular identifiers were carried by the TCR beta cDNA libraries. TCRdb ran MiXCR on the PCR reads and lists one entry per CDR3 protein. Of a few hundred thousand distinct CDR3 sequences in the sample, around 34% were seen once. The CDR3 runs 16 residues. The J gene is TRBJ2-3, the V gene TRBV21-1; the table's D gene call, TRBD2, was not cross checked with the DNA. TRBV21-1 is classified as a pseudogene. The material sequenced was blood. The TCR originated in a girl under 18 with multiple sclerosis. This CDR3 is CASSKRQRGGTDAQYF. Here the CDR3 DNA reads TGTGCCAGCAGCAAACGGCAGCGGGGGGGCACAGATGCGCAGTATTTT.